This T cell receptor beta chain is drawn from a study of blood T cell repertoires in COVID-19. For the study at large: Spain, Italy and the United States supplied samples that represented acute and convalescent COVID-19.

Original data processing: Amplifying reference gene primers gave estimates of nucleated cell counts. Assay used: immunoSEQ multiplex PCR; TCRdb lists only in-frame clones, some missing. D and trimming come from the DNA, and the V and J calls and clone size come from that table. This sample has about 380,000 clones; about 85% occur once, and the top ten carry approximately 3.6%. V was pared by 5 bases and J by 0 bases, with 7 bases between. This CDR3 comprises 13 residues. The sequence came from a woman aged 18-30 years with acute or convalescent COVID-19. The chain combines TRBV12-3 or TRBV12-4 with TRBJ1-1, with unresolved D. Source material: peripheral blood. The CDR3 loop reads CASSPSMNTEAFF. CDR3 coding DNA: TGTGCCAGCAGTCCGAGTATGAACACTGAAGCTTTCTTT.